These T cell receptor beta chains were read from a single sample in a study of OX40 agonist ivuxolimab in advanced cancers. Profiling relied on immunoSEQ multiplex PCR, and the TCRdb table lists in-frame clones only, not all of them. The sample lists 40,000 to 55,000 clones, around 80% seen once, with roughly 25% in the top ten. The sequencing used CD4+ or CD8+ T cells sorted from blood, collected in a trial of the OX40 agonist ivuxolimab. These receptors were obtained from an adult with an advanced solid tumor such as melanoma, head and neck, liver or kidney cancer. Each CDR3 is given with its conserved first and last residue. Each record gives: J gene, V gene, clone size, D gene, CDR3 protein, CDR3 DNA. D genes are given only for firm matches. The size field is filled for only some rows; it gives once, few, many or a size class.

TRBJ2-1,TRBV7-9,once,TRBD1,CASSLGLTGFSYNEQFF,TGTGCCAGCAGCTTGGGATTGACAGGGTTTTCCTACAATGAGCAGTTCTTC
TRBJ1-3,TRBV5-1,.,.,CASSTGVSGNTIYF,TGCGCCAGCAGCACAGGAGTCTCTGGAAACACCATATATTTT
TRBJ2-1,TRBV27,.,.,CASSLSGLPHYNEQFF,TGTGCCAGCAGTTTATCAGGACTCCCCCACTACAATGAGCAGTTCTTC
TRBJ1-1,TRBV5-5,.,TRBD1,CASSSGQVLMNTEAFF,TGTGCCAGCAGCTCCGGACAGGTCCTCATGAACACTGAAGCTTTCTTT
TRBJ1-6,TRBV9,.,.,CASSVEVSVDSPLHF,TGTGCCAGCAGCGTAGAAGTATCGGTGGATTCACCCCTCCACTTT
TRBJ1-2,TRBV19,.,.,CASSLVKTYGYTF,TGTGCCAGTAGTCTCGTTAAGACCTATGGCTACACCTTC
TRBJ2-3,TRBV5-4,.,TRBD2,CASSLRLSGGAADTQYF,TGTGCCAGCAGCTTGAGATTGAGCGGGGGGGCCGCAGATACGCAGTATTTT
TRBJ2-1,TRBV7-9,.,.,CASSGLSPNREQFF,TGTGCCAGCAGCGGACTGTCCCCTAATAGGGAGCAGTTCTTC
TRBJ2-6,TRBV28,.,.,CASSFESGANVLTF,TGTGCCAGCAGTTTCGAGTCTGGGGCCAACGTCCTGACTTTC
TRBJ2-7,TRBV4-3,once,.,CASSQYNRGLGDEQYF,TGCGCCAGCAGCCAGTACAACCGGGGCCTGGGGGACGAGCAGTACTTC
TRBJ1-1,TRBV7-8,.,.,CASSSAHPLLNTEAFF,TGTGCCAGCAGCTCAGCTCATCCTCTTTTGAACACTGAAGCTTTCTTT
TRBJ1-2,TRBV7-9,.,TRBD1,CASSNYRGDYGYTF,TGTGCCAGCAGCAATTACAGGGGAGACTATGGCTACACCTTC
TRBJ2-3,TRBV10-3,.,TRBD1,CATTQGDHDTDTQYF,TGTGCCACCACCCAGGGGGATCATGATACAGATACGCAGTATTTT
TRBJ2-2,TRBV11-3,.,.,CASTLRGTGELFF,TGTGCCAGCACCTTAAGGGGGACCGGGGAGCTGTTTTTT
TRBJ1-2,TRBV6-6,.,.,CASSYNSVNYGYTF,TGTGCCAGCAGTTACAACTCAGTGAACTATGGCTACACCTTC
TRBJ1-2,TRBV10-3,.,.,CAIMRRSSDYGYTF,TGTGCCATCATGAGACGTTCTTCTGACTATGGCTACACCTTC
TRBJ2-7,TRBV6-5,.,.,CASSYSSGGSYEQYF,TGTGCCAGCAGTTACTCGAGTGGCGGCTCCTACGAGCAGTACTTC
TRBJ1-1,TRBV7-6,.,.,CASSYGHNTEAFF,TGTGCCAGCAGCTACGGCCACAACACTGAAGCTTTCTTT
TRBJ2-1,TRBV5-3,.,.,CASSPLTRTEQFF,TGTGCCAGCAGCCCCTTAACCCGGACCGAGCAGTTCTTC